The source of this TCR beta chain is a study of CD8 T cells in Susac syndrome. Trimming removed 4 bases at V and 1 base at J, with 9 bases between. The CDR3 is 13 amino acids. CDR1 is SGHDT and CDR2 is YYEEEE in the germline V gene. With random hexamers, about 0.5 to 1 ug RNA was reverse transcribed. Amplification of TCR beta CDR3 was carried out by immunoSEQ multiplex PCR, which covered 54 Vbeta and 13 Jbeta segments. A single record per CDR3 protein comes from TCRdb applying MiXCR to the immunoSEQ multiplex PCR reads. The sample lists about 300,000 distinct CDR3 sequences; 70% to 90% were seen once. This clonotype has just a few counts. CD8+ and CD4+ T cells from blood underwent TCR beta sequencing. In the multiple sclerosis control group, patients were treatment-naive and had stable or active relapsing-remitting disease. TEMRA cells were FACS-enriched, and CD8+ and CD4+ T cells were isolated negatively.

This receptor was obtained from a human donor with multiple sclerosis. This chain uses TRBV5-6 with TRBJ2-7; maybe TRBD2 (5 bases). Source material: CD8+ T cells from PBMCs. Here the CDR3 reads CASSPGVSYEQYF. For the CDR3, the DNA is TGTGCCAGCAGCCCCGGGGTTTCCTACGAGCAGTACTTC.